These T cell receptor beta chains were read from a single sample in a study of blood T cell repertoires in COVID-19. Using immunoSEQ multiplex PCR, the repertoire was profiled, and TCRdb retains in-frame clones only, with some absent. Seen here are 100,000 to 150,000 clones, 60% to 80% observed once, and the top ten hold about 1.9%. The sample was peripheral blood. These receptors were taken from a woman in her seventies with acute or convalescent COVID-19. Both conserved end residues are part of each CDR3. The D gene is left open where the match is weak. A clone size is listed for some rows: how often the clone was seen (once, few, many), or a class if it is expanded.

abundance: once; v_gene: TRBV6-6; d_gene: NA; j_gene: TRBJ1-3; CDR3nt: TGTGCCAGCAGTTCGGTCGGCTCTGGAAACACCATATATTTT; CDR3aa: CASSSVGSGNTIYF
abundance: NA; v_gene: TRBV6-4; d_gene: TRBD2; j_gene: TRBJ2-1; CDR3nt: TGTGCCAGCAGCGCATCCGTAGCGGGAGCCTACAATGAGCAGTTCTTC; CDR3aa: CASSASVAGAYNEQFF
abundance: NA; v_gene: TRBV28; d_gene: TRBD1; j_gene: TRBJ1-2; CDR3nt: TGTGCCAGCAGGGTAATACAGGGGGCCGGTGGCTACACCTTC; CDR3aa: CASRVIQGAGGYTF
abundance: NA; v_gene: TRBV7-9; d_gene: NA; j_gene: TRBJ2-7; CDR3nt: TGTGCCAGCAGCTTCGGGGGTGGAGGCGAGCAGTACTTC; CDR3aa: CASSFGGGGEQYF
abundance: NA; v_gene: TRBV6-6; d_gene: TRBD1; j_gene: TRBJ2-5; CDR3nt: TGTGCCAGCAGTTACCCCGGGACAGGCGGGGAGACCCAGTACTTC; CDR3aa: CASSYPGTGGETQYF
abundance: NA; v_gene: TRBV7-3; d_gene: TRBD1; j_gene: TRBJ2-6; CDR3nt: TGTGCCAGCAGCTCCGACAGGGGGGCTGGGGCCAACGTCCTGACTTTC; CDR3aa: CASSSDRGAGANVLTF
abundance: NA; v_gene: TRBV13; d_gene: TRBD1; j_gene: TRBJ2-3; CDR3nt: TGTGCCAGCAGCTCAAACAGGGGGGATACGCAGTATTTT; CDR3aa: CASSSNRGDTQYF
abundance: few; v_gene: TRBV29-1; d_gene: TRBD1; j_gene: TRBJ2-1; CDR3nt: TGCAGCGTTGGGACAGGGCACTCCTCCTACAATGAGCAGTTCTTC; CDR3aa: CSVGTGHSSYNEQFF
abundance: many; v_gene: TRBV28; d_gene: NA; j_gene: TRBJ2-7; CDR3nt: TGTGCCAGCAGCCTCCCGGGTTCCGCCTACGAGCAGTACTTC; CDR3aa: CASSLPGSAYEQYF
abundance: NA; v_gene: TRBV5-5; d_gene: NA; j_gene: TRBJ2-1; CDR3nt: TGTGCCAGCAGCTTGGCTACCAACTACAATGAGCAGTTCTTC; CDR3aa: CASSLATNYNEQFF
abundance: NA; v_gene: TRBV5-6; d_gene: TRBD2; j_gene: TRBJ2-1; CDR3nt: TGTGCCAGCAGCTTGGGACTAGCGGTTAACAATGAGCAGTTCTTC; CDR3aa: CASSLGLAVNNEQFF
abundance: NA; v_gene: TRBV25-1; d_gene: NA; j_gene: TRBJ1-1; CDR3nt: TGTGCCAGCAGTGAATACGCACAGGGCCTGAACACTGAAGCTTTCTTT; CDR3aa: CASSEYAQGLNTEAFF
abundance: NA; v_gene: TRBV5-1; d_gene: NA; j_gene: TRBJ1-2; CDR3nt: TGCGCCAGCAGCGGAGGGGACGGGCTTATCGGCTACACCTTC; CDR3aa: CASSGGDGLIGYTF
abundance: NA; v_gene: TRBV27; d_gene: TRBD2; j_gene: TRBJ2-7; CDR3nt: TGTGCCAGCAGTCGACTAGCGGGCCTCTACGAGCAGTACTTC; CDR3aa: CASSRLAGLYEQYF
abundance: NA; v_gene: TRBV4-3; d_gene: NA; j_gene: TRBJ1-1; CDR3nt: TGCGCCAGCAGCCAAGGGGCCCAGGCCATGAACACTGAAGCTTTCTTT; CDR3aa: CASSQGAQAMNTEAFF
abundance: NA; v_gene: TRBV18; d_gene: NA; j_gene: TRBJ1-4; CDR3nt: TGTGCCAGCTCACTACAAGAGGCTGAAAAACTGTTTTTT; CDR3aa: CASSLQEAEKLFF
abundance: NA; v_gene: TRBV7-8; d_gene: NA; j_gene: TRBJ2-7; CDR3nt: TGTGCCAGCAGCTTACTAGGGACTCAGAGCTCCTACGAGCAGTACTTC; CDR3aa: CASSLLGTQSSYEQYF
abundance: many; v_gene: TRBV4-2; d_gene: TRBD2; j_gene: TRBJ2-7; CDR3nt: TGTGCCAGCAGCCAGAAAGCGGGACCGGTTGACGAGCAGTACTTC; CDR3aa: CASSQKAGPVDEQYF
abundance: NA; v_gene: TRBV11-2; d_gene: NA; j_gene: TRBJ1-6; CDR3nt: TGTGCCAGCAGCTTATGGGGCGACTCACCCCTCCACTTT; CDR3aa: CASSLWGDSPLHF
abundance: NA; v_gene: TRBV6-5; d_gene: TRBD1; j_gene: TRBJ1-2; CDR3nt: TGTGCCAGCAAGGGACAGGGGAATGGCTACACCTTC; CDR3aa: CASKGQGNGYTF
abundance: NA; v_gene: TRBV30; d_gene: NA; j_gene: TRBJ1-4; CDR3nt: TGTGCCTGGAGTGATTGGCGGGAGGACTGGGAAAAACTGTTTTTT; CDR3aa: CAWSDWREDWEKLFF
abundance: NA; v_gene: TRBV7-9; d_gene: NA; j_gene: TRBJ1-2; CDR3nt: TGTGCCAGCAGCTCGAAGACAGCCCCCTACTATGGCTACACCTTC; CDR3aa: CASSSKTAPYYGYTF
abundance: few; v_gene: TRBV18; d_gene: NA; j_gene: TRBJ2-3; CDR3nt: TGTGCCAGCTCACCAGGGGGCCCAACAGATACGCAGTATTTT; CDR3aa: CASSPGGPTDTQYF
abundance: NA; v_gene: TRBV5-1; d_gene: TRBD2; j_gene: TRBJ2-3; CDR3nt: TGCGCCAGCAGCCCCGCCGGGACTAGCGGTGCAGATACGCAGTATTTT; CDR3aa: CASSPAGTSGADTQYF
abundance: NA; v_gene: TRBV5-1; d_gene: NA; j_gene: TRBJ1-2; CDR3nt: TGCGCCAGCAGCGCGGGGGCGGGGAACTATGGCTACACCTTC; CDR3aa: CASSAGAGNYGYTF
abundance: NA; v_gene: TRBV30; d_gene: NA; j_gene: TRBJ2-3; CDR3nt: TGTGCCTGGAGTCCGTTACAGGGGGGGGGAGATACGCAGTATTTT; CDR3aa: CAWSPLQGGGDTQYF
abundance: few; v_gene: TRBV6-4; d_gene: NA; j_gene: TRBJ2-1; CDR3nt: TGTGCCAGCAGTGACCACGGGGACATCCAGTTCTTC; CDR3aa: CASSDHGDIQFF
abundance: NA; v_gene: TRBV6-1; d_gene: TRBD1; j_gene: TRBJ1-5; CDR3nt: TGTGCCAGCAGTGAATTGACAAGGGGGACAGCCCTCAATCAGCCCCAGCATTTT; CDR3aa: CASSELTRGTALNQPQHF
abundance: NA; v_gene: TRBV6-2/TRBV6-3; d_gene: NA; j_gene: TRBJ1-1; CDR3nt: TGTGCCAGCATCCCTGGGAGGGGGGCAGGGTTGGCTGAAGCTTTCTTT; CDR3aa: CASIPGRGAGLAEAFF
abundance: few; v_gene: TRBV10-2; d_gene: TRBD2; j_gene: TRBJ2-7; CDR3nt: TGCGCCAGCGGGACTAGCGGGAGTTTTGCTGGAGAGCAGTACTTC; CDR3aa: CASGTSGSFAGEQYF
abundance: NA; v_gene: TRBV30; d_gene: TRBD2; j_gene: TRBJ2-2; CDR3nt: TGTGCCTGGAGTCCCTACTTAGCGGGTCTCACCGGGGAGCTGTTTTTT; CDR3aa: CAWSPYLAGLTGELFF
abundance: once; v_gene: TRBV28; d_gene: NA; j_gene: TRBJ2-7; CDR3nt: TGTGCCAGCAGGAGGGGGCGGGGCTACGAGCAGTACTTC; CDR3aa: CASRRGRGYEQYF
abundance: NA; v_gene: TRBV6-1; d_gene: NA; j_gene: TRBJ1-2; CDR3nt: TGTGCCAGCAGTGAGGGGGCGGACTATGGCTACACCTTC; CDR3aa: CASSEGADYGYTF
abundance: NA; v_gene: TRBV11-3; d_gene: NA; j_gene: TRBJ2-3; CDR3nt: TGTGCCAGCAGCTTAGAAGCCCGGGATACGCAGTATTTT; CDR3aa: CASSLEARDTQYF
abundance: NA; v_gene: TRBV11-1; d_gene: TRBD1; j_gene: TRBJ2-1; CDR3nt: TGTGCCAGCAGCTACCCGGGACAGCCTTTTTTCTTC; CDR3aa: CASSYPGQPFFF
abundance: once; v_gene: TRBV7-9; d_gene: TRBD1; j_gene: TRBJ2-7; CDR3nt: TGTGCCAGCAGCCTGACAGGGGGCGCGTCCGAGCAGTACTTC; CDR3aa: CASSLTGGASEQYF
abundance: NA; v_gene: TRBV6-2/TRBV6-3; d_gene: NA; j_gene: TRBJ2-2; CDR3nt: TGTGCCAGCAGTTCCGACGGGGAACACCGGGGAGCTGTTTTT; CDR3aa: CASSSDGEHRGAVF
abundance: once; v_gene: TRBV4-1; d_gene: NA; j_gene: TRBJ2-5; CDR3nt: TGCGCCAGCAGCCTCCATGGACAGACCCAAGAGACCCAGTACTTC; CDR3aa: CASSLHGQTQETQYF
abundance: NA; v_gene: TRBV7-2; d_gene: NA; j_gene: TRBJ1-2; CDR3nt: TGTGCCAGCAGCATAAGCCGGGGTTTCAGCTATGGCTACACCTTC; CDR3aa: CASSISRGFSYGYTF
abundance: NA; v_gene: TRBV28; d_gene: NA; j_gene: TRBJ1-1; CDR3nt: TGTGCCAGCAGTTTTTTGAATTGGCAGCGGATCAACACTGAAGCTTTCTTT; CDR3aa: CASSFLNWQRINTEAFF
abundance: NA; v_gene: TRBV6-5; d_gene: TRBD1; j_gene: TRBJ1-2; CDR3nt: TGTGCCAGCAGTTCAAGGGGGCGCGGTGGTGGCTACACCTTC; CDR3aa: CASSSRGRGGGYTF
abundance: NA; v_gene: TRBV28; d_gene: TRBD1; j_gene: TRBJ2-7; CDR3nt: TGTGCCAGCAGAAACAGGGGTGTCGACGAGCAGTACTTC; CDR3aa: CASRNRGVDEQYF